This is a list of T cell receptor beta chains from one sample in a study of tumor-infiltrating lymphocytes in primary liver carcinoma. TCRdb processed the multiplex PCR reads anew with MiXCR; each CDR3 protein has one entry. The sample contains roughly 190,000 distinct CDR3 sequences, around four fifths of which appear only once. Sequenced sample: tumor tissue from primary liver carcinoma. The source of these receptors is a man aged 40-49 years with primary liver carcinoma and hepatitis B virus infection. Both conserved end residues are part of each CDR3. A D gene is named only where the DNA matches it firmly. Size is omitted from some rows. Given values are once, few, many or a class for expanded clones.

clone size	D gene	V gene	J gene	CDR3 DNA	CDR3 protein
few	NA	TRBV11-2	TRBJ1-5	TGTGCCAGCAACTTAGTAGGGGTAACCGGGAGCAATCAACCCCAGCATTTT	CASNLVGVTGSNQPQHF
NA	TRBD1	TRBV4-3	TRBJ2-1	TGCGCCAGCAGCCGCTCCTCCGGGACAGGGATGAAAGGGCAGTTCTTC	CASSRSSGTGMKGQFF
NA	NA	TRBV4-2	TRBJ2-2	TGTGCCAGCAGCCAAGCCGGGCAGGGAGGCACCAGGGAGCTGTTTTTT	CASSQAGQGGTRELFF
NA	TRBD2	TRBV14	TRBJ2-1	TGTGCCAGCAGCCAAGATATGGGACTAGGTAGCTACAATGGGCAGTTCTTC	CASSQDMGLGSYNGQFF
NA	TRBD1	TRBV6-5	TRBJ1-2	TGTGCCAGCAGTGAACCCTGGGGACAGGGACGCGGCTACACATTC	CASSEPWGQGRGYTF
once	TRBD2	TRBV28	TRBJ2-1	TGTGTCAGCGGGACTAGCGGGCCTAACAATAAGCTGTTCTTC	CVSGTSGPNNKLFF
NA	NA	TRBV29-1	TRBJ2-7	TGTAGCGCAAGGGGTCGAGGGAGGTCCTACGAGCAGTACTTC	CSARGRGRSYEQYF
NA	NA	TRBV5-6	TRBJ1-1	TGTGCCAGCAGCTTTTCGGGCCTTATTCCCACAGAAGCTTTCTTT	CASSFSGLIPTEAFF
NA	TRBD2	TRBV4-3	TRBJ2-1	TGTGCCAGCAGCCAAGACCAAGCTTCTAGCGGGAATGCTCAGTTCTTC	CASSQDQASSGNAQFF
few	NA	TRBV29-1	TRBJ2-7	TGCAGCGCTATGATGTCTGGGACCGGCACTCCCTACGAGCAGTACTTC	CSAMMSGTGTPYEQYF
NA	NA	TRBV29-1	TRBJ1-4	TGCAGCGTTATGATGGTAGAGGGGGAAAAGCTGTTTTTT	CSVMMVEGEKLFF
NA	TRBD2	TRBV12-3/TRBV12-4	TRBJ2-5	TGTGCCATCAGTTTAGCGGGAGTAGAGACCCAGTATTTC	CAISLAGVETQYF
NA	NA	TRBV14	TRBJ1-1	TGTGCCAGCAACCCGGTAGCAGAAGCCTCAAACACTGAAGCTTTCTTT	CASNPVAEASNTEAFF
NA	NA	TRBV14	TRBJ2-3	TGTGCCACCAGCCTAAGCAGGTCAGATATGCAGTATTTT	CATSLSRSDMQYF
few	NA	TRBV27	TRBJ2-1	TGTGCCACAGAGAAGGGGGACGGGAATGAGCAGTTCTTC	CATEKGDGNEQFF
NA	NA	TRBV11-1	TRBJ2-1	TGTGCCAGCACCTTCCAGGGACCGCTGGACAATGGTCAGTTCTTC	CASTFQGPLDNGQFF
NA	TRBD2	TRBV6-6	TRBJ2-4	TGTGCTAGCAGTCATGGGACTAGCGGGTTAGCCAAAAACATTCAGTACTTC	CASSHGTSGLAKNIQYF
NA	TRBD1	TRBV28	TRBJ2-7	TGTCCCAGCAGTGAACCAGGACAGGATCGCAACGAGCAGTACTTC	CPSSEPGQDRNEQYF
NA	TRBD2	TRBV12-3/TRBV12-4	TRBJ2-1	TGTGCCAGCAGTCTTACCGGGACTACCTACAATGAGCAGTTCTTC	CASSLTGTTYNEQFF
NA	TRBD1	TRBV6-9	TRBJ1-4	TGTGTCAGCAGGGGACAGCGATTCGAAAACCTGTTTTTT	CVSRGQRFENLFF
NA	NA	TRBV6-2/TRBV6-3	TRBJ1-2	TGTGCCAGCAGGGGAAGTGAACAGGGCGTCAACTATGGCTACATCTTC	CASRGSEQGVNYGYIF
NA	NA	TRBV29-1	TRBJ1-1	TGCAGCACTCAGAGCCAGAAGAACGCTGAAGCTTTATTT	CSTQSQKNAEALF
NA	NA	TRBV11-2	TRBJ1-2	TGTGTCAGTACCGACAGCTTTAGCTATGGCTACGCCTTC	CVSTDSFSYGYAF
NA	TRBD2	TRBV5-1	TRBJ2-5	TGCGCCAGCAGGAGCGGGAGACTTCAAGAGAGCCAGTACTTC	CASRSGRLQESQYF
NA	NA	TRBV12-3/TRBV12-4	TRBJ2-1	TGTGCCAGCATGGGGTCGGGACATCCATATAATGAGCAGTTCTTC	CASMGSGHPYNEQFF
NA	TRBD1	TRBV6-1	TRBJ2-5	TGTGCCTGCAGTGAAATACCAGGGGGTCAAGAGACCCAGTACTTC	CACSEIPGGQETQYF
NA	NA	TRBV6-1	TRBJ2-5	TGTGCCAGTAGAACACTGGGGGCGAACCAAGAGATCCAGTACTTC	CASRTLGANQEIQYF
NA	TRBD2	TRBV11-1	TRBJ2-4	TGTGCCACCAGCTTTCCCGAGACTAGCGGGATCAAAATCATTCAGTACTTC	CATSFPETSGIKIIQYF
NA	NA	TRBV4-2	TRBJ2-5	TGTGCCAGTAGCCAAGGCCTCCGCAGCAGGAGGGCCTTGGAGACCCAGTACTTC	CASSQGLRSRRALETQYF
NA	TRBD2	TRBV6-6	TRBJ2-7	TGTGCCAGCAATTTAGCGGGATCCCCTACCGAGCAGTACTTC	CASNLAGSPTEQYF
NA	NA	TRBV11-2	TRBJ2-2	TGTGCCAGTAGCACAGACTCGAATACCGGGGAGCTGTTTTTT	CASSTDSNTGELFF
NA	NA	TRBV11-1	TRBJ1-5	TGTGCCAGCAGCGGAAGAAGTACAGGGAACACAGATATGCAGCATTTT	CASSGRSTGNTDMQHF
NA	TRBD2	TRBV11-1	TRBJ2-4	TGTGTCAGCAGTTTTCCCGTGACTAGCGGGACCAAAAACAATCAGTACTTC	CVSSFPVTSGTKNNQYF
NA	TRBD1	TRBV6-5	TRBJ2-5	TGTGCCAACAGCCAACAGGGGTGGAAAGAGACCCAATACTTC	CANSQQGWKETQYF
once	NA	TRBV29-1	TRBJ2-1	TGCAGCGTTGTTTGGGCTGCCAATGAGCGGTTCTTC	CSVVWAANERFF
NA	NA	TRBV11-2	TRBJ2-5	TGTGCCAGCAGCTTCAATGGGGCACAAGAGACCCAGTACTTC	CASSFNGAQETQYF
once	TRBD2	TRBV7-6	TRBJ2-5	TGTGCCAGCAGCTCGTTACTAGCGGGAGTCGAGACCCAGTACTTC	CASSSLLAGVETQYF
many	NA	TRBV20-1	TRBJ1-4	TGCAGTGCTGGGGACGCGGTGGAGGAAAAACTGTTTTTT	CSAGDAVEEKLFF
NA	NA	TRBV29-1	TRBJ2-2	TGCAGCGCCCAAGGACACGGTAACACCGTGGAGCTGTTTTTT	CSAQGHGNTVELFF
NA	TRBD2	TRBV11-2	TRBJ2-2	TGTGCCGGCAGCTTAATGACTAGCGGGGACACCGGGGAGCTGTTTTTT	CAGSLMTSGDTGELFF
NA	NA	TRBV6-2/TRBV6-3	TRBJ2-1	TGTGCCAACAGTTACCGAGACTCCTACAATGAGCAGTTCTTC	CANSYRDSYNEQFF
NA	NA	TRBV6-1	TRBJ2-2	TGTGCCAGCAACCCCCGGGGGACATTAGAGGAGCTGTTTTTT	CASNPRGTLEELFF
NA	NA	TRBV7-3	TRBJ1-1	TGTGCCAGCAGCTCGGGCCAAGGGAGGATTGAAGCTTTCTTT	CASSSGQGRIEAFF
NA	NA	TRBV5-5	TRBJ2-7	TGTGCCAGCAGCTTGGTAAAGACCGAGGCGAACTACGAGCAGTACTTC	CASSLVKTEANYEQYF
NA	TRBD2	TRBV29-1	TRBJ2-2	TGCGGCGTGTCGGTAGCGGGAGGGTGGACCGGGGAGCTGTTTTTT	CGVSVAGGWTGELFF
NA	NA	TRBV6-6	TRBJ1-6	TGTGCCAGCATTTCTACAGGGATTTCACCCCTCCACTTT	CASISTGISPLHF
NA	NA	TRBV11-1	TRBJ1-6	TGTGCTAGCAGCCGGACACTGGTTCCACCCCGCCACTTT	CASSRTLVPPRHF
medium-sized	TRBD2	TRBV11-3	TRBJ2-2	TGTGCCAGCAGCCCCGGACTAGCGGGCTACACCGGGGAGCTGTTTTTT	CASSPGLAGYTGELFF
NA	NA	TRBV29-1	TRBJ1-2	TGCAGCGTTGGGGCACCAACAGGAATTCAAGTGGCTAGCTATGGCTACAGCTTC	CSVGAPTGIQVASYGYSF
few	NA	TRBV29-1	TRBJ2-2	TGCAGCGCGCGACTAGTGGGAGTGGTCGGGGAGTTGTTTTTT	CSARLVGVVGELFF
NA	NA	TRBV6-1	TRBJ1-5	TGTGCCAGCAGAGAATCGAAGGACCAGCCCCAGCATTTT	CASRESKDQPQHF
once	NA	TRBV6-2/TRBV6-3	TRBJ2-3	TGTGCCAGTAGTTCCGGGGGAACCAATCAGCCCCAGTATTTT	CASSSGGTNQPQYF
NA	TRBD2	TRBV6-6	TRBJ2-1	TGTGACAGCAATCCGACCACAGCGGGAGGCGGCAATGAGCAGTTCTTC	CDSNPTTAGGGNEQFF
once	TRBD1	TRBV5-6	TRBJ2-1	TGTGCCAGTAGCTCGAACCTACAGGGGTGGGGGTACAATGAGCAGTTCTTC	CASSSNLQGWGYNEQFF
once	NA	TRBV29-1	TRBJ1-1	TGCGGCGGGGGAGACAGCCTGAACACTGAAGCGTTCTTT	CGGGDSLNTEAFF
NA	NA	TRBV5-4	TRBJ2-5	TGTGCCAGCAGCTTCGCCTCTACGGAAGATACCCAGTACTTC	CASSFASTEDTQYF
few	NA	TRBV7-2	TRBJ2-7	TGTGCCAGCAGCCGGGGCCGACAGGATACCTACGAGCAGTACTTC	CASSRGRQDTYEQYF
NA	NA	TRBV4-3	TRBJ1-6	TGTGCCAGCAGCCAGGATCTCCAATGGCATGTGTCGTCCTATAATTCATCCCTCCACTTT	CASSQDLQWHVSSYNSSLHF